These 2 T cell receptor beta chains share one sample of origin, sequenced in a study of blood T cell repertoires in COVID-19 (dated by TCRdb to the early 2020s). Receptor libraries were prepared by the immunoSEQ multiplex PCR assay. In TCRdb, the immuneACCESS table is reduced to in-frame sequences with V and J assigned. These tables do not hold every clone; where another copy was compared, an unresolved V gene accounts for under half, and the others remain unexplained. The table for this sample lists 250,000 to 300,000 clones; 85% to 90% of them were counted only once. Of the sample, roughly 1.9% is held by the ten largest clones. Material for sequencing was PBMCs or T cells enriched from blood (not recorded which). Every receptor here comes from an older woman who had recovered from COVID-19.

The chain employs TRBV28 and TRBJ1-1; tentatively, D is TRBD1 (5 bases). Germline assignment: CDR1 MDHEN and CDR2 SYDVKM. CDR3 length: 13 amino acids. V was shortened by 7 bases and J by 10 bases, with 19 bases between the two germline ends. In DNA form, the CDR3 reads TGTGCCAGCACCCGGGGGGGACCCGGTGGAGCTTTCTTT. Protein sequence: CASTRGGPGGAFF.

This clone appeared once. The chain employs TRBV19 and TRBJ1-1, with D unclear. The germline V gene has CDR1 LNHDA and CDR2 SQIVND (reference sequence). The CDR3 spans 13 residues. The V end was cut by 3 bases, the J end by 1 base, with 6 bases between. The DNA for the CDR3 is TGTGCCAGTAGTATCCCAGAGAACACTGAAGCTTTCTTT. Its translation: CASSIPENTEAFF.